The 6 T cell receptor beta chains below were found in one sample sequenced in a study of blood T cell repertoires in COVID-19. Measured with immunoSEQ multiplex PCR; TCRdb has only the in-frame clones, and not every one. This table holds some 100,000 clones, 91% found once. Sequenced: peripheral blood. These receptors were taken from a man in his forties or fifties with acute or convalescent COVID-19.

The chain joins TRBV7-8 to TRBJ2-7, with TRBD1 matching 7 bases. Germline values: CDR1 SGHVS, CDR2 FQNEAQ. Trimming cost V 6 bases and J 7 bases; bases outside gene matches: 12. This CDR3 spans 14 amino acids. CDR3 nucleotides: TGTGCCAGCAGTACGGACAGGAGGAGCCGGGAGCAGTACTTC. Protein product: CASSTDRRSREQYF.

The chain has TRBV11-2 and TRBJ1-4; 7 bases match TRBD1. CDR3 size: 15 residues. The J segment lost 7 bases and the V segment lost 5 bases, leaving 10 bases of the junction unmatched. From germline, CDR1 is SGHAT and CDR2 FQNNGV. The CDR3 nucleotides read TGTGCCAGCAGCCGACAGGGAAGGTCGAGTGAAAAACTGTTTTTT. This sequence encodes CASSRQGRSSEKLFF.

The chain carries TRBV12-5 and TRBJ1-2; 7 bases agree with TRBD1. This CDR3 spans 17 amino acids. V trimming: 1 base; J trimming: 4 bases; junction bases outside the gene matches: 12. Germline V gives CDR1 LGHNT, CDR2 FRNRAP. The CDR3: CASGLGGDSISVYGYTF. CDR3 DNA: TGTGCTAGTGGTTTGGGTGGGGACAGCATCTCCGTCTATGGCTACACCTTC.

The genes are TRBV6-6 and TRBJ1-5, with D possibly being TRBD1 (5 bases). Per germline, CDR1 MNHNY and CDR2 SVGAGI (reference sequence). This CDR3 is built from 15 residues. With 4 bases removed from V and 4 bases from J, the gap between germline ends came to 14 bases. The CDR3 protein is CASSSATEPNQPQHF. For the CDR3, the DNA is TGTGCCAGCAGTTCGGCGACAGAACCTAATCAGCCCCAGCATTTT.

The CDR3 spells CASSLYNEQFF. CDR3 DNA sequence: TGTGCCAGCAGTCTATACAATGAGCAGTTCTTC. The rearrangement uses TRBV28 and TRBJ2-1, with no clear D. Germline CDR1 MDHEN, CDR2 SYDVKM. This CDR3 comprises 11 residues. The ends were cut back, 5 bases at V and 4 bases at J, with 3 bases in the middle.

The CDR3 bases are TGTGCCAGCAGCCCGGGACTTTACGAGCAGTACTTC. Encoded protein: CASSPGLYEQYF. This sequence joins TRBV2 and TRBJ2-7, with D possibly TRBD2 on 6 matching bases. V was clipped by 6 bases and J by 4 bases, with 10 bases between them. This CDR3 region has 12 residues. The germline V gene encodes CDR1 SNHLY and CDR2 FYNNEI.